The 32 T cell receptor beta chains below were found in one sample sequenced in a study of early T cells in non-severe SARS-CoV-2 infection. Each CDR3 protein gets one entry after TCRdb re-called the 5' RACE reads with MiXCR. The table shows 20,000 to 25,000 distinct CDR3 sequences, with over 4% occurring only once. The source material was whole blood. These receptors all come from an adult who was a healthcare worker with PCR-confirmed SARS-CoV-2 infection or an uninfected control (not recorded which).

The sample holds many counts of this clonotype. The J gene is TRBJ2-1, the V gene TRBV6-5; 7 bases agree with TRBD2. The V gene end was trimmed by 7 bases and the J gene end by 9 bases; junction bases not matched to a gene: 15. CDR1 and CDR2 (germline): MNHEY, SVGAGI. The CDR3 loop spans 15 amino acids. CDR3 region: CASKSQRAGRGEQFF. DNA for the CDR3: TGTGCCAGCAAATCACAGCGAGCGGGGAGGGGTGAGCAGTTCTTC.

This clonotype was found many times. The chain joins TRBV29-1 to TRBJ1-4; 10 positions match TRBD1. The CDR3 extends over 14 amino acids. Trimming took 7 bases from V and 7 from J; bases not matched to a gene: 9. Germline V lookup: CDR1 SQVTM, CDR2 ANQGSEA. CDR3 nucleotides: TGCAGCGCAAGACAGGGGGCCGGCGGTGAAAAACTGTTTTTT. Protein: CSARQGAGGEKLFF. The full variable domain, in which reference TRBV29-1 and TRBJ1-4 provide the parts outside the CDR3, is SAVISQKPSRDICQRGTSLTIQCQVDSQVTMMFWYRQQPGQSLTLIATANQGSEATYESGFVIDKFPISRPNLTFSTLTVSNMSPEDSSIYLCSARQGAGGEKLFFGSGTQLSVL.

This clonotype was detected many times. This chain connects TRBV27 to TRBJ1-1; D remains unclear. The CDR3 sequence is 12 residues long. The V gene's germline CDR1 is MNHEY and CDR2 SMNVEV (reference sequence). V was cut by 3 bases and J by 10 bases, with 12 bases left in between. The chain's CDR3 is CASSLAGRVAFF. CDR3 sequence (DNA): TGTGCCAGCAGTTTGGCTGGGAGGGTAGCTTTCTTT.

This clonotype has ten or more counts. The J gene is TRBJ2-7, the V gene TRBV3-1; D possibly corresponds to TRBD1 (6 bases). Germline CDR1 reads LGHDT; CDR2 reads YNNKEL (reference sequence). This CDR3 region has 13 residues. The ends were cut back, 2 bases at V and 7 bases at J, with 12 bases in the middle. The CDR3 region is CASSQLRQEEQYF. The CDR3 DNA sequence: TGTGCCAGCAGCCAACTTCGACAGGAGGAGCAGTACTTC.

The gene calls are TRBV20-1 and TRBJ1-1; TRBD1 might be the D (6 bases). The germline gives CDR1 DFQATT, CDR2 SNEGSKA (reference sequence). The length of the CDR3 is 15 residues. CDR3 coding DNA: TGCAGCGCCCAAACCCAACGGACAGTAGACACTGAAGCTTTCTTT. Amino acids: CSAQTQRTVDTEAFF.

This clonotype has only a few counts. An end of the junction does not agree with germline; a read error may underlie this. The chain is built from TRBV7-9 and TRBJ2-7; D uncertain. The V gene's germline CDR1 is SEHNR and CDR2 FQNEAQ (reference sequence). The CDR3 has 11 amino acids. In DNA, the CDR3 is TGTGCCAGCAGTCAAGGGTCTCCGGCGATCTTC. This sequence encodes CASSQGSPAIF.

This clonotype is judged medium-sized. V and J are TRBV11-3 and TRBJ1-1; D might be TRBD1 (6 bases). The CDR3 sequence is 15 residues long. V shed 2 bases and J shed 4 bases, with 14 bases lying between them. Germline lookup yields CDR1 SGHNT and CDR2 YENEEA. This CDR3 is CASSLSPSGATEAFF. The CDR3 DNA sequence: TGTGCCAGCAGCTTAAGCCCCTCGGGGGCCACTGAAGCTTTCTTT.

The chain links TRBV3-1 to TRBJ1-1, with 8 bases fitting TRBD1. The junction had 10 bases not matched to a gene; V was cut back by 0 bases and J by 1 base. Germline loops: CDR1 LGHDT, CDR2 YNNKEL (reference sequence). This CDR3 region has 18 residues. CDR3 sequence: CASSQEYRGTKKNTEAFF. The DNA for the CDR3 is TGTGCCAGCAGCCAAGAGTACAGGGGGACCAAGAAGAACACTGAAGCTTTCTTT.

This clonotype qualifies as medium-sized. The J gene is TRBJ1-1, the V gene TRBV4-2; D is unclear. Germline V lookup: CDR1 LGHNA, CDR2 YNFKEQ. The CDR3 has 13 residues. V gave up 0 bases and J gave up 5 bases, with 7 bases separating them. The CDR3 reads CASSQDFGTEAFF. The CDR3 DNA reads TGTGCCAGCAGCCAAGATTTCGGAACTGAAGCTTTCTTT.

This clonotype was seen many times. The CDR3 sequence is CSARSSGRSTDTQYF. The DNA for the CDR3 is TGCAGTGCTAGAAGCTCTGGACGAAGCACAGATACGCAGTATTTT. The V gene is TRBV20-1, the J gene TRBJ2-3; the D is unclear. Germline assignment: CDR1 DFQATT and CDR2 SNEGSKA (reference sequence). The V end was cut by 2 bases, the J end by 0 bases, with 12 bases between. The CDR3 runs 15 residues.

Ten or more counts support this clonotype. V gene TRBV28 combines with J gene TRBJ2-6; maybe TRBD1 (6 bases). V shed 4 bases and J shed 7 bases, with 20 bases lying between them. This CDR3 contains 17 residues. Germline V gene lookup returns CDR1 MDHEN and CDR2 SYDVKM. CDR3 sequence: CASSSSGGRWSANVLTF. The CDR3 coding sequence is TGTGCCAGCAGTTCCTCTGGGGGCAGGTGGAGTGCCAACGTCCTGACTTTC.

Many counts were recorded for this clonotype. The CDR3, as DNA: TGTGCCAGCATTTTGACAGGGGATGAAAAACTGTTTTTT. As protein: CASILTGDEKLFF. This chain uses TRBV28 with TRBJ1-4; 8 bases map to TRBD1. CDR3 size: 13 residues. Germline CDR1 reads MDHEN; CDR2 reads SYDVKM. J gave up 6 bases and V 7 bases, and 4 bases lay outside the gene matches.

This clonotype was seen at least ten times. The rearrangement joins TRBV20-1 to TRBJ1-1; no definite D call. Germline CDR1 DFQATT, CDR2 SNEGSKA (reference sequence). The CDR3 extends over 14 amino acids. V gave up 5 bases and J gave up 5 bases, with 18 bases separating them. The CDR3 DNA reads as TGCAGTGCTCATGCCGCAGGAGGGCGGACTGAAGCTTTCTTT. Amino acids: CSAHAAGGRTEAFF.

There are many counts of this clonotype. The V gene is TRBV6-5, the J gene TRBJ1-6; D is possibly TRBD1 (6 bases). Trimming took 2 bases from V and 10 from J, leaving 15 bases between them. Germline V lookup: CDR1 MNHEY, CDR2 SVGAGI. The CDR3 runs to 15 residues. The CDR3 loop is CASSYDDGGVSPLHF. DNA for the CDR3: TGTGCCAGCAGTTACGACGACGGGGGCGTATCACCCCTCCACTTT.

Ten or more counts support this clonotype. The gene calls are TRBV20-1 and TRBJ2-7; 7 bases match TRBD2. This CDR3 region has 12 residues. Trimming took 6 bases from V and 7 from J; bases not matched to a gene: 9. Germline values: CDR1 DFQATT, CDR2 SNEGSKA (reference sequence). The CDR3 DNA sequence: TGCAGTGCAGCCGGGACTACTTGGGAGCAGTACTTC. Translating it yields CSAAGTTWEQYF.

This chain links TRBV20-1 with TRBJ2-7; D is unresolved. The CDR3 consists of 13 residues. Germline V gene data show CDR1 as DFQATT and CDR2 as SNEGSKA (reference sequence). Trimming stripped 3 bases from V and 3 bases from J, with 12 bases between. CDR3 residues: CSASEVRNYEQYF. In DNA form, the CDR3 reads TGCAGTGCTAGCGAGGTCAGGAACTACGAGCAGTACTTC.

This clonotype was seen ten or more times. This chain connects TRBV29-1 to TRBJ2-7, with a tentative D call TRBD2 (6 bases). Trimming left V 7 bases short and J 3 bases short, with 16 bases between. The CDR3 totals 13 residues. Per germline, CDR1 SQVTM and CDR2 ANQGSEA. The DNA for the CDR3 is TGCAGCGGAGGAACCCTGGGAGGCTACGAGCAGTACTTC. Amino acid sequence: CSGGTLGGYEQYF.

This clonotype was observed a few times. This CDR3 reads CASSLEISYEQYF. DNA for the CDR3: TGTGCCAGCAGCTTAGAAATTTCCTACGAGCAGTACTTC. The chain is built from TRBV11-2 and TRBJ2-7; D is unresolved. This CDR3 is built from 13 residues. Trimming removed 0 bases at V and 1 base at J, with 4 bases between. Looked up from germline, CDR1 is SGHAT and CDR2 is FQNNGV.

There are many counts of this clonotype. The chain links TRBV28 to TRBJ2-5; TRBD2 matches 7 bases. The V segment lost 5 bases and the J segment 10 bases; nucleotides outside the gene matches: 13. The length of the CDR3 is 14 residues. Per germline, CDR1 MDHEN and CDR2 SYDVKM. CDR3 nucleotides: TGTGCCAGCAGTCCAGCGGGACTACCTACGAGCCAGTACTTC. Protein product: CASSPAGLPTSQYF.

This clonotype is medium-sized (0.01 to 0.1%). The V and J genes are TRBV11-2 and TRBJ2-5; 14 bases map to TRBD2. Germline V lookup: CDR1 SGHAT, CDR2 FQNNGV. CDR3 length: 20 amino acids. V was pared by 0 bases and J by 6 bases, with 15 bases of the junction left unmatched. Written as DNA, the CDR3 is TGTGCCAGCAGCTTAGATCTCCGTCCGACTAGCGGGGGGGCATGGAAGACCCAGTACTTC. It specifies CASSLDLRPTSGGAWKTQYF.

This clonotype was detected ten times or more. This sequence joins TRBV11-2 and TRBJ1-1; TRBD1 might be the D (6 bases). V was pared by 3 bases and J by 1 base, with 18 bases between. Germline loops: CDR1 SGHAT, CDR2 FQNNGV. This CDR3 is built from 17 residues. The CDR3 nucleotides read TGTGCCAGCAGCTTCAGGGGCAGTGGACGCGAGAACACTGAAGCTTTCTTT. It specifies CASSFRGSGRENTEAFF.

This clonotype has only a few counts. V gene TRBV5-1 combines with J gene TRBJ2-3, with D perhaps being TRBD1 or TRBD2 (5 bases each). CDR1 is SGHRS, CDR2 YFSETQ, per germline. The CDR3 is 16 residues long. Deletions cut 4 bases from V and 0 bases from J, with 15 bases between. CDR3 sequence (DNA): TGCGCCAGCAGCGGGGGTACAGCCTATAGCACAGATACGCAGTATTTT. This translates into CASSGGTAYSTDTQYF.

The sample holds one count of this clonotype. This clone may be a read error of a much larger clone one base away. The CDR3 does not close with the conserved phenylalanine or tryptophan, likely indicating a read error. The chain employs TRBV29-1 and TRBJ2-1; D is perhaps TRBD2 (6 bases). V was shortened by 7 bases and J by 2 bases, with 15 bases between the two germline ends. CDR1 and CDR2 from the germline V gene are SQVTM and ANQGSEA. The CDR3 has 14 amino acids. CDR3 protein: CSAIRGIAYNEQFL. DNA of the CDR3: TGCAGCGCAATCCGGGGGATCGCCTACAATGAGCAGTTCCTC.

This clonotype was detected many times. The J gene is TRBJ1-1, the V gene TRBV5-1; D remains ambiguous. Trimming took off 0 bases at V and 5 bases at J, with 8 bases between the two ends. The germline V gene encodes CDR1 SGHRS and CDR2 YFSETQ. The CDR3 length is 13 residues. The CDR3 DNA follows: TGCGCCAGCAGCTTGGTGACGGGGACTGAAGCTTTCTTT. Amino acids: CASSLVTGTEAFF.

Many counts were recorded for this clonotype. V gene TRBV11-2 combines with J gene TRBJ2-2; D not resolved. CDR3 length equals 14 residues. Trimming shortened V by 3 bases and J by 3 bases, and 8 bases separated the two germline ends. Germline V gene data show CDR1 as SGHAT and CDR2 as FQNNGV. In DNA form, the CDR3 reads TGTGCCAGCAGCTTGGGCCAACACACCGGGGAGCTGTTTTTT. Its protein is CASSLGQHTGELFF.

This clonotype was seen repeatedly, ten times or more. The chain couples TRBV27 to TRBJ2-7; the match to TRBD2 covers 8 bases. Trimming at V came to 3 bases and at J to 6 bases, leaving 4 bases not matched to a gene. This CDR3 has 13 amino acids. CDR1 is MNHEY and CDR2 is SMNVEV in the germline V gene (reference sequence). CDR3 loop: CASSLRGAIEQYF. The CDR3 bases are TGTGCCAGCAGTTTGCGGGGGGCGATCGAGCAGTACTTC.

A single count supports this clonotype. DNA for the CDR3: TGTGCCAGCAGCTTCCGGACTAGCGGTATCACAGATACGCAGTATTTT. The encoded protein is CASSFRTSGITDTQYF. The rearrangement uses TRBV11-2 and TRBJ2-3, with 10 bases that match TRBD2. The CDR3 extends over 16 amino acids. CDR1 SGHAT and CDR2 FQNNGV come from the germline V gene. The junction had 5 bases not matched to a gene; V was cut back by 3 bases and J by 2 bases.

This rearrangement joins TRBV7-9 to TRBJ1-1; no clear D. This CDR3 is 15 amino acids long. V shed 7 bases and J shed 1 base, with 16 bases lying between them. The germline CDR1 and CDR2 sequences are SEHNR and FQNEAQ (reference sequence). The CDR3 DNA reads TGTGCCAGCATCTCGGACGGGCTAAGGAACACTGAAGCTTTCTTT. This sequence encodes CASISDGLRNTEAFF.

This clonotype was counted ten times or more. The chain couples TRBV27 to TRBJ2-1; tentative D call: TRBD1 (6 bases). The germline V and J ends were trimmed by 2 bases and 9 bases, with 17 bases remaining between them. This CDR3 contains 15 residues. CDR1 is MNHEY, CDR2 SMNVEV, per germline (reference sequence). The CDR3 DNA reads as TGTGCCAGCAGTTTACAGGACAGAACCCAGGGTGAGCAGTTCTTC. Its translation is CASSLQDRTQGEQFF.

In its sample, this clonotype was seen many times. V usage is TRBV10-3 and J usage is TRBJ1-2, with 9 bases lining up with TRBD1. The CDR3 has 14 amino acids. Germline values: CDR1 ENHRY, CDR2 SYGVKD. V lost 6 bases, J lost 1 base, and 3 bases stayed unmatched. As DNA, the CDR3 is TGTGCCATCAGAGGGACAGGGAGTAACTATGGCTACACCTTC. It encodes CAIRGTGSNYGYTF.

This clonotype was observed a few times. The chain has TRBV6-5 and TRBJ1-6; 10 nucleotides align to TRBD1. CDR1 is MNHEY, CDR2 SVGAGI, per germline. Trimming cost V 7 bases and J 8 bases; bases outside gene matches: 8. The CDR3 has 15 residues. The CDR3 is CASTRSGTGDSPLHF. The CDR3 region has the DNA TGTGCCAGCACCAGGTCCGGGACAGGGGATTCACCCCTCCACTTT.

This clonotype was picked up many times. This sequence joins TRBV20-1 and TRBJ1-4; weak D call: TRBD1 (5 bases). The V end was cut by 1 base, the J end by 6 bases, with 30 bases between. This CDR3 spans 20 amino acids. Germline CDR1 and CDR2: DFQATT and SNEGSKA (reference sequence). This chain's CDR3 is CSARGAPRTWGLAFYEKLFF. DNA of the CDR3: TGCAGTGCTAGAGGGGCCCCCAGGACATGGGGACTGGCGTTTTATGAAAAACTGTTTTTT.